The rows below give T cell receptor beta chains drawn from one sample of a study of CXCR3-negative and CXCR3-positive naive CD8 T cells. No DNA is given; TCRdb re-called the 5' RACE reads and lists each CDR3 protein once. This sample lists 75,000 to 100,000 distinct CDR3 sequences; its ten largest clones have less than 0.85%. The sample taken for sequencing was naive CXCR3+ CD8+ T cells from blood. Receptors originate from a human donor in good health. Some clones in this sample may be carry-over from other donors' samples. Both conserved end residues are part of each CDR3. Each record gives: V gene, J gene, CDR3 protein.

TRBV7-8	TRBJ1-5	CASSLTLQGAGYTSNQPQHF
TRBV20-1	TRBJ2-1	CSAEVGVGGNEQFF
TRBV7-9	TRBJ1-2	CASSLPEGNGYTF
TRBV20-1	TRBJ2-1	CSALRGDAYNEQFF
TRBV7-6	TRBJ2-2	CASSQIRPGGLAGSGELFF
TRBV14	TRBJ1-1	CASSQWWIEGTEAFF
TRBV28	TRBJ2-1	CASSSILSSYNEQFF
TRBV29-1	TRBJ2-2	CSVPKGGELFF
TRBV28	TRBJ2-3	CASSWGDTRGFTDTQYF
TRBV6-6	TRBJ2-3	CASSYSGLDNTDTQYF
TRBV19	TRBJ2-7	CASSIIGSSYEQYF
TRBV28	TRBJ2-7	CASSLPDSLSYEQYF
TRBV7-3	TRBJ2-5	CASSSHGWGYQETQYF
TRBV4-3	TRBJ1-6	CASSQDSINSPLHF
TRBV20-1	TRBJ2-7	CSARVESTPYEQYF
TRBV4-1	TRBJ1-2	CASSQVGPIDGYTF
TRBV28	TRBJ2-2	CASSLAPSPGELFF
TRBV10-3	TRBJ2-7	CAISRQEMGEQYF
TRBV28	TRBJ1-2	CASSSGTAYYYGYTF
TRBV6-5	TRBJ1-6	CASSYGTGPNSPLHF
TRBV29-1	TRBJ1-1	CSVKNRGQHTEAFF
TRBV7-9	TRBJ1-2	CASSLGQDYGYTF
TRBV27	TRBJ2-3	CASSLLEGGTDTQYF
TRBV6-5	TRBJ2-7	CASSFDRIEQYF
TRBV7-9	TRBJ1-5	CASSSGGFQPQHF
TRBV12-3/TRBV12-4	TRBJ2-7	CASSPQHYEQYF
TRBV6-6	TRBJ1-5	CASSYWGAQPQHF
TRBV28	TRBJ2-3	CASSLPLGAEPRDTQYF
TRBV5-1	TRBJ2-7	CASSPGTSGGGPTEQYF
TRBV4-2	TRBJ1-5	CASSQDSGDRNQPQHF
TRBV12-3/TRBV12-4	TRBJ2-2	CASNVNLWGYGELFF
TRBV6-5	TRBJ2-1	CASSYLDRGAYNEQFF
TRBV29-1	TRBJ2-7	CSVEDRTSYEQYF
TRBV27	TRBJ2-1	CASSIVAGNEQFF
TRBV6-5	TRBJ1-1	CASSYGGGTEAFF
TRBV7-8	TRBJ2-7	CASSPEAGGVYEQYF
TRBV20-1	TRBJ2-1	CSARDIHGNSYNEQFF
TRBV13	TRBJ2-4	CASSKSDIQYF
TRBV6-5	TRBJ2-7	CASSYSGGGSYEQYF
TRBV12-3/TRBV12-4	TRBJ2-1	CASSLGGPPLNEQSF
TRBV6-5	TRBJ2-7	CASSYSWGQVTYEQYF
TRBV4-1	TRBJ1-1	CASAPVTGGWTEAFF
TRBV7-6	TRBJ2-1	CASSLGAGVFYNEQFF
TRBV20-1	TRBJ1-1	CSPRSGELLTEAFF
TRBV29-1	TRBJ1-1	CCVPPVSMNTEAFF
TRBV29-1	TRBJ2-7	CSVGEAHNYEQYF
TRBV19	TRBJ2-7	CASSMNPNYEQYF
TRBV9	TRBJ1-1	CASSRSFEAPLGAFF
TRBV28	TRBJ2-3	CASSFQGADTQYF
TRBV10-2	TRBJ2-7	CASTDFNEQYF
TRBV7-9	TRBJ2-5	CASSSLQVPPGETQYF
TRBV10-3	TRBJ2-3	CAIRTGTEDTDTQYF
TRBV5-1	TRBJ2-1	CASSWSPRVGEEQFF
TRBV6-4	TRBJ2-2	CASSENAGDTGELFF
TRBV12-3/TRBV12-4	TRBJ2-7	CASSQAGKGEQYF
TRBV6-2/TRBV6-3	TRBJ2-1	CASSYEAGGHNEQFF
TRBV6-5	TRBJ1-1	CASSPLGLTKAFF
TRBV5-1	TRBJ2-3	CASSSPGQGGRLWNDTQYF
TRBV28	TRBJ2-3	CASRVPTGSSTDTQYF